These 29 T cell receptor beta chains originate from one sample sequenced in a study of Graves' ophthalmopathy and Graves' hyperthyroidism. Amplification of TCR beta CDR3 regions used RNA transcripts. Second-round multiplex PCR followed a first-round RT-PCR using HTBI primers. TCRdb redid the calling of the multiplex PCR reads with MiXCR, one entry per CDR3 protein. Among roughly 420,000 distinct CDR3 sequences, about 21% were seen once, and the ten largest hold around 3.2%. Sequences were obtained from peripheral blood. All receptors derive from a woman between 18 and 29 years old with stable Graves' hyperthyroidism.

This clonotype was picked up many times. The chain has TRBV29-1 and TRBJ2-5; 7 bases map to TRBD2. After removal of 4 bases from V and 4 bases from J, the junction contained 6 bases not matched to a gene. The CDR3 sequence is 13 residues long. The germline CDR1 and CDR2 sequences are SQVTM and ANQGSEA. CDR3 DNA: TGCAGCGTTGGAAGCGGGACCCCAGAGACCCAGTACTTC. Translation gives CSVGSGTPETQYF.

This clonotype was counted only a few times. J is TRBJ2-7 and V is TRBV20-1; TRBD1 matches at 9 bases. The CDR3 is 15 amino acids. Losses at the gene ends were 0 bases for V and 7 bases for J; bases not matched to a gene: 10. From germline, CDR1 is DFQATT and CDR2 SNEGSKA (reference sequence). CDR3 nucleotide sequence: TGCAGTGCTAGAGATCCGGGACAGGGATCGGGAGAGCAGTACTTC. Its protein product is CSARDPGQGSGEQYF.

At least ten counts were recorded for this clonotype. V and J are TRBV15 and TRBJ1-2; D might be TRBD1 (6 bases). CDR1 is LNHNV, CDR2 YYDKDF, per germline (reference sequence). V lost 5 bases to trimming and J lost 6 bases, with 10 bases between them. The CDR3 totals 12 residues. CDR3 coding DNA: TGTGCCACCAGCTTGGGGGCGCATGGCTACACCTTC. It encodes CATSLGAHGYTF.

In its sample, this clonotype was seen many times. For the CDR3, the DNA is TGTGCCAGCCGACAGGGGGCGTACACTGAAGCTTTCTTT. This encodes CASRQGAYTEAFF. This sequence joins TRBV27 and TRBJ1-1; 10 positions agree with TRBD1. From germline, CDR1 is MNHEY and CDR2 SMNVEV (reference sequence). Trimming removed 8 bases from V and 3 bases from J; junction bases left unmatched: 3. This CDR3 contains 13 residues.

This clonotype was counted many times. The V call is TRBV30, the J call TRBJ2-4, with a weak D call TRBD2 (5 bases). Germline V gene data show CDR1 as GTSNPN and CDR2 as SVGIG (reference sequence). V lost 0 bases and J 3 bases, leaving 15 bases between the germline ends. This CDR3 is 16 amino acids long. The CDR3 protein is CAWSVSLQADKNIQYF. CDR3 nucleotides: TGTGCCTGGAGTGTTTCACTCCAAGCGGACAAAAACATTCAGTACTTC.

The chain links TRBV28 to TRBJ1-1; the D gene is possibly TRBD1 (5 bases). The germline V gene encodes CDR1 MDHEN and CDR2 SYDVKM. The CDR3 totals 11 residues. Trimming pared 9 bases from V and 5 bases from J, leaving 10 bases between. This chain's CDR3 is CASQGGTEAFF. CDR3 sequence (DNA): TGTGCCAGTCAGGGTGGGACTGAAGCTTTCTTT.

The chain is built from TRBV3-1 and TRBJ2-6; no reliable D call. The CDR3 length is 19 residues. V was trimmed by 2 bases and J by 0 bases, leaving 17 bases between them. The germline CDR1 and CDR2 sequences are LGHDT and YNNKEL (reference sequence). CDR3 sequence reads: CASSQRRRHSNSGANVLTF. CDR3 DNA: TGTGCCAGCAGCCAACGTAGACGGCATTCGAACTCTGGGGCCAACGTCCTGACTTTC. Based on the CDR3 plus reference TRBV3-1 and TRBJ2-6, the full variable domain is DTAVSQTPKYLVTQMGNDKSIKCEQNLGHDTMYWYKQDSKKFLKIMFSYNNKELIINETVPNRFSPKSPDKAHLNLHINSLELGDSAVYFCASSQRRRHSNSGANVLTFGAGSRLTVL.

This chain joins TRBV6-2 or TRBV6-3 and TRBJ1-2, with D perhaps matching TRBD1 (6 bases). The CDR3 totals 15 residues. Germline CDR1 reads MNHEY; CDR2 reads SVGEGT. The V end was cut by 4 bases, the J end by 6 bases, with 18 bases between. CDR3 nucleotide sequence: TGTGCCAGCAGTTTAGCAAGCCGGGGGCAAGATGGCTACACCTTC. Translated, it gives CASSLASRGQDGYTF.

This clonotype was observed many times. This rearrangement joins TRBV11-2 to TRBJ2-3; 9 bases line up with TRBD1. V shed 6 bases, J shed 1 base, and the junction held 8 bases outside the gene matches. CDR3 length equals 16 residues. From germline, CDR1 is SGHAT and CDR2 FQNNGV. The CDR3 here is CASRTNRGLGTDTQYF. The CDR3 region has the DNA TGTGCCAGCAGAACCAACAGGGGGCTAGGCACAGATACGCAGTATTTT.

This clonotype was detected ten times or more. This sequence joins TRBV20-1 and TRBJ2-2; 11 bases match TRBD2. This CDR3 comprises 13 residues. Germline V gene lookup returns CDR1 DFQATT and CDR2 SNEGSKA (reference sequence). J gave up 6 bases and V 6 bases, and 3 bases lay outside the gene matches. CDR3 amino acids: CSAGSGRAGELFF. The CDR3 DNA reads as TGCAGTGCCGGTAGCGGGAGGGCCGGGGAGCTGTTTTTT.

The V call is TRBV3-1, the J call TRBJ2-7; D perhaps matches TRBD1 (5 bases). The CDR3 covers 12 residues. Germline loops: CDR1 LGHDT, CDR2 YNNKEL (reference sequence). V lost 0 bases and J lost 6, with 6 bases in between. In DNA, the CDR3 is TGTGCCAGCAGCCAAGATCAGGGCGAGCAGTACTTC. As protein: CASSQDQGEQYF.

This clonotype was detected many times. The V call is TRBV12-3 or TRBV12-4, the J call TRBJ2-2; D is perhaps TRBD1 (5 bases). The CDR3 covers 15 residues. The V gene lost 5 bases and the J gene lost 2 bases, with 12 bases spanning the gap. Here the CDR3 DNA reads TGTGCCAGCAGTCTCCGACAGTTAAACACCGGGGAGCTGTTTTTT. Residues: CASSLRQLNTGELFF.

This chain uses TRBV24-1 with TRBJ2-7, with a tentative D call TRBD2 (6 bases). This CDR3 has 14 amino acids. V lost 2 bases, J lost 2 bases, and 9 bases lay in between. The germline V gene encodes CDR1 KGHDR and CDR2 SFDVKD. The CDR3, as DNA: TGTGCCACCAGTGATTCAGCGGGCACCTACGAGCAGTACTTC. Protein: CATSDSAGTYEQYF.

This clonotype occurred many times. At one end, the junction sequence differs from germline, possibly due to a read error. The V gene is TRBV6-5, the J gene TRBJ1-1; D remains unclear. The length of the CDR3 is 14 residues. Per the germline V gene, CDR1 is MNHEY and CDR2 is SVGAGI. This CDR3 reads CASSWRGGNTEASF. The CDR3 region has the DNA TGTGCCAGCAGTTGGCGGGGTGGGAACACTGAAGCTTCCTTT.

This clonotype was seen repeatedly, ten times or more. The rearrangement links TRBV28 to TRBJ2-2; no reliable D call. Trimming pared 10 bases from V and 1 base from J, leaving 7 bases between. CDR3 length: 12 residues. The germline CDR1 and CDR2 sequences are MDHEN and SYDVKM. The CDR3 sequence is CATLRNTGELFF. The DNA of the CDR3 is TGTGCCACCCTTCGGAACACCGGGGAGCTGTTTTTT. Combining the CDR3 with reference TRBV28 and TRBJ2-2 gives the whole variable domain DVKVTQSSRYLVKRTGEKVFLECVQDMDHENMFWYRQDPGLGLRLIYFSYDVKMKEKGDIPEGYSVSREKKERFSLILESASTNQTSMYLCATLRNTGELFFGEGSRLTVL.

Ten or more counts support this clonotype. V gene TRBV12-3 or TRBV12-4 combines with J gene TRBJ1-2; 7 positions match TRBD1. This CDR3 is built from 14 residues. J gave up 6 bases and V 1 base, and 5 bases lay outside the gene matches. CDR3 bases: TGTGCCAGCAGTTTAGTCCGACAGGGTAATGGCTACACCTTC. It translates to CASSLVRQGNGYTF.

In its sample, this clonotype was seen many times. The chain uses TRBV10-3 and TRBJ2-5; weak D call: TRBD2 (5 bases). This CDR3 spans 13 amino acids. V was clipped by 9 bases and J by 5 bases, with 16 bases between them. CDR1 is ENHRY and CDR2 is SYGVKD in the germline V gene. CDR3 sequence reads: CAMAPGEWETQYF. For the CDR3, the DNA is TGTGCCATGGCCCCTGGGGAGTGGGAGACCCAGTACTTC.

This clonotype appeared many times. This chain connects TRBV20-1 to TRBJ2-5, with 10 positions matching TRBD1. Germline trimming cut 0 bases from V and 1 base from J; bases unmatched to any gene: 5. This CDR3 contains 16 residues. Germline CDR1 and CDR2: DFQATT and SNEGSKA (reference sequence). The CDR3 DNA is TGCAGTGCTAGAGATCTCAGGACAGGGGGCCAAGAGACCCAGTACTTC. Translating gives CSARDLRTGGQETQYF.

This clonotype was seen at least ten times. The chain's CDR3 is CASSEVEGVGSPLHF. For the CDR3, the DNA is TGTGCCAGCAGTGAAGTAGAGGGGGTCGGTTCACCCCTCCACTTT. The rearrangement uses TRBV6-1 and TRBJ1-6; possible D gene TRBD1, 6 bases. The CDR3 consists of 15 residues. Trimming removed 1 base from V and 9 bases from J, with 13 bases in between. Germline CDR1 reads MNHNS; CDR2 reads SASEGT.

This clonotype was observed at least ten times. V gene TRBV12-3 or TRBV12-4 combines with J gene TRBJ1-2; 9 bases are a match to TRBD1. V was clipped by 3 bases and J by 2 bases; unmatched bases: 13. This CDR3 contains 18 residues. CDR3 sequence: CASSLGSWTGAKNYGYTF. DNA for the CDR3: TGTGCCAGCAGTTTGGGGTCTTGGACAGGGGCGAAAAACTATGGCTACACCTTC.

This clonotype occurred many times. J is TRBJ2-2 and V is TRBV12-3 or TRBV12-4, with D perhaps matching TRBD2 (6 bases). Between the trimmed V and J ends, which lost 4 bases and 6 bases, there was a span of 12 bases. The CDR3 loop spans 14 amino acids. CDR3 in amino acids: CASSSGGMAGELFF. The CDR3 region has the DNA TGTGCCAGCAGTTCAGGCGGGATGGCCGGGGAGCTGTTTTTT.

The CDR3 sequence is CASSYPRSLAGVISYNEQFF. CDR3 bases: TGTGCCAGCAGTTATCCCCGTTCCCTTGCGGGGGTTATCTCCTACAATGAGCAGTTCTTC. The rearrangement joins TRBV6-9 to TRBJ2-1, with TRBD2 matching over 7 bases. V shed 2 bases and J 0 bases; nucleotides not matched to a gene: 16. The CDR3 length is 20 residues. Germline V CDR1 and CDR2: MNHGY, SVAAGI.

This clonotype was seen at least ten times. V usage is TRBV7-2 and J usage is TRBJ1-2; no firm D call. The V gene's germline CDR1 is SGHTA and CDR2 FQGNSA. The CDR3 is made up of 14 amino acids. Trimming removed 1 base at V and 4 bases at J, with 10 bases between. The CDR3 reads CASSLVGESYGYTF. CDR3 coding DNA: TGTGCCAGCAGCTTAGTGGGAGAATCCTATGGCTACACCTTC. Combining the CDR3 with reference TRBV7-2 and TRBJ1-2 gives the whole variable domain GAGVSQSPSNKVTEKGKDVELRCDPISGHTALYWYRQSLGQGLEFLIYFQGNSAPDKSGLPSDRFSAERTGGSVSTLTIQRTQQEDSAVYLCASSLVGESYGYTFGSGTRLTVV.

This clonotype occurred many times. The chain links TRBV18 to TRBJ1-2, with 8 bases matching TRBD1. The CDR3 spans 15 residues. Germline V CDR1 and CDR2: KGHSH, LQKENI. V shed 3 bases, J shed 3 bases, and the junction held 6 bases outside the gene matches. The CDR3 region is CASSPRQGNHYGYTF. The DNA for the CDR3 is TGTGCCAGCTCACCCCGACAGGGGAATCACTATGGCTACACCTTC.

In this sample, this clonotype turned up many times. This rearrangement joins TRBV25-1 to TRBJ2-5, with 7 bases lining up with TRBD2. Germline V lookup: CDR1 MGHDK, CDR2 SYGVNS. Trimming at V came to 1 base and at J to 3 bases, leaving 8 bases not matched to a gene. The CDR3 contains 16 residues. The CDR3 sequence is CASSESGGGGKETQYF. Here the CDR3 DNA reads TGTGCCAGCAGTGAATCGGGGGGTGGAGGGAAAGAGACCCAGTACTTC.

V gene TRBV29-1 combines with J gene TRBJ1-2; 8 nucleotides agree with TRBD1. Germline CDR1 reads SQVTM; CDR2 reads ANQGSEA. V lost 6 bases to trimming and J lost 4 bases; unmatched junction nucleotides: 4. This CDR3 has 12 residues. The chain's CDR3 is CSVNQGAYGYTF. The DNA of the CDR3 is TGCAGCGTAAACCAGGGGGCCTATGGCTACACCTTC.

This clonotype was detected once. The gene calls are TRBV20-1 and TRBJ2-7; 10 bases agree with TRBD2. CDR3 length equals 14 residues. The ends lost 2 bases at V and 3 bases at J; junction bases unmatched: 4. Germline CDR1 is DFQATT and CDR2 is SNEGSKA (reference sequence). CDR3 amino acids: CSARSSGGFYEQYF. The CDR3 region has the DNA TGCAGTGCTAGATCTAGCGGGGGATTCTACGAGCAGTACTTC.

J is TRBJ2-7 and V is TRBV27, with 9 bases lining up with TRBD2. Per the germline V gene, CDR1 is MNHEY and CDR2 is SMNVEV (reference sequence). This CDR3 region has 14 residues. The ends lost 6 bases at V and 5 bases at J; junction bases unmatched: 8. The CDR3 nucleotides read TGTGCCAGCAGAGCGGGCGGGAGGGCAGACGAGCAGTACTTC. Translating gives CASRAGGRADEQYF.

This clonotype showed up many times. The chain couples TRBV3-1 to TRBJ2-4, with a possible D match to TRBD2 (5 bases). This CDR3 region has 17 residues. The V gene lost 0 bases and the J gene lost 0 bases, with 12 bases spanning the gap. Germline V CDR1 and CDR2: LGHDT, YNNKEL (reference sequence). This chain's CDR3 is CASSQEFGRVAKNIQYF. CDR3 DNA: TGTGCCAGCAGCCAAGAGTTCGGGCGGGTAGCCAAAAACATTCAGTACTTC.